The 27 T cell receptor beta chains reported below all come from one sample, sequenced in a study of blood T cell repertoires in COVID-19. Using immunoSEQ multiplex PCR, the repertoire was profiled, and TCRdb retains in-frame clones only, with some absent. The sample has roughly 110,000 clones, approximately 90% seen once; the top ten hold about 19%. Sequencing used peripheral blood. The receptors here all came from a human donor with acute or convalescent COVID-19. The donor label of this sample is uncertain.

V is TRBV5-1 and J is TRBJ2-1; possible D gene TRBD2, 5 bases. The V end was cut by 3 bases, the J end by 0 bases, with 13 bases between. Germline V gene data show CDR1 as SGHRS and CDR2 as YFSETQ. The CDR3 totals 16 residues. This CDR3 reads CASSSTIRSSYNEQFF. CDR3 DNA sequence: TGCGCCAGCAGCTCGACTATCCGAAGCTCCTACAATGAGCAGTTCTTC.

The chain is built from TRBV6-5 and TRBJ2-3, with 8 bases identical to TRBD2. The CDR3 runs 14 residues. Germline-derived CDR1 and CDR2 are MNHEY and SVGAGI. J was trimmed by 6 bases and V by 7 bases; bases with no gene match: 9. The DNA of the CDR3 is TGTGCCAGCAATACGGGAGGGGTGACGGATACGCAGTATTTT. Protein product: CASNTGGVTDTQYF.

The chain recombines TRBV7-2 with TRBJ2-2, with 8 bases fitting TRBD1. Per germline, CDR1 SGHTA and CDR2 FQGNSA. Germline trimming cut 5 bases from V and 7 bases from J; bases unmatched to any gene: 6. The CDR3 is 14 residues long. This chain's CDR3 is CASSTGTGGGELFF. CDR3 nucleotides: TGTGCCAGCAGCACCGGGACAGGTGGCGGGGAGCTGTTTTTT.

The chain links TRBV18 to TRBJ2-5, with D tentatively TRBD2 (6 bases). Germline CDR1 KGHSH, CDR2 LQKENI. The CDR3 spans 15 residues. V shed 3 bases and J shed 5 bases, with 16 bases lying between them. CDR3 DNA: TGTGCCAGCTCACCCCCCGGGACTGCATTGGAGACCCAGTACTTC. Amino acids: CASSPPGTALETQYF.

The chain joins TRBV6-2 or TRBV6-3 to TRBJ1-1; no clear D gene. Germline V gene sequence: CDR1 MNHEY, CDR2 SVGEGT. Trimming took off 6 bases at V and 4 bases at J, with 12 bases between the two ends. The CDR3 is 13 amino acids. The CDR3 nucleotides are TGTGCCAGCAGCGCGGAGGTTGGCACTGAAGCTTTCTTT. Translated, it gives CASSAEVGTEAFF.

The chain is built from TRBV23-1 and TRBJ1-1; tentative D call: TRBD1 (5 bases). TRBV23-1 is an open reading frame, and its role is uncertain. The CDR3 spans 12 residues. Deletions cut 8 bases from V and 5 bases from J, with 12 bases between. The CDR3 nucleotides are TGCGCCAGCCCCCGGGGGGGTACTGAAGCTTTCTTT. It is translated as CASPRGGTEAFF.

Only a few counts were recorded for this clone. V is TRBV18 and J is TRBJ2-1, with 7 bases fitting TRBD2. The trim removed 2 bases at V and 2 bases at J, leaving 3 bases unmatched. The CDR3 extends over 15 amino acids. Looked up from germline, CDR1 is KGHSH and CDR2 is LQKENI. CDR3 nucleotides: TGTGCCAGCTCACCAATGGGGAGGGCCTACAATGAGCAGTTCTTC. This translates into CASSPMGRAYNEQFF.

The rearrangement joins TRBV19 to TRBJ1-5; D gene uncertain. CDR3 length equals 13 residues. V lost 4 bases, J lost 2 bases, and 6 bases lay in between. CDR1 and CDR2 from the germline V gene are LNHDA and SQIVND (reference sequence). DNA for the CDR3: TGTGCCAGTAGTACCCCTGGCAATCAGCCCCAGCATTTT. The encoded protein is CASSTPGNQPQHF. The full variable domain, in which reference TRBV19 and TRBJ1-5 provide the parts outside the CDR3, is DGGITQSPKYLFRKEGQNVTLSCEQNLNHDAMYWYRQDPGQGLRLIYYSQIVNDFQKGDIAEGYSVSREKKESFPLTVTSAQKNPTAFYLCASSTPGNQPQHFGDGTRLSIL.

This clone appeared once. This chain links TRBV4-1 with TRBJ1-2; 8 bases agree with TRBD1. Trimming took 1 base from V and 4 from J; bases not matched to a gene: 8. Germline values: CDR1 MGHRA, CDR2 YSYEKL. The CDR3 has 16 amino acids. CDR3 protein: CASSQVSSDRGYGYTF. The CDR3, as DNA: TGCGCCAGCAGCCAAGTGTCCTCTGACAGGGGCTATGGCTACACCTTC.

V and J are TRBV19 and TRBJ1-6; the match to TRBD1 covers 8 bases. V trimming: 3 bases; J trimming: 9 bases; junction bases outside the gene matches: 10. The CDR3 is 16 residues long. CDR1 LNHDA and CDR2 SQIVND come from the germline V gene (reference sequence). The CDR3 bases are TGTGCCAGTAGTATTTTGTATGGACAGGGATCTTCACCCCTCCACTTT. The encoded protein is CASSILYGQGSSPLHF.

The chain uses TRBV4-1 and TRBJ2-5; possibly TRBD1 for D (5 bases). This CDR3 spans 15 amino acids. Germline V lookup: CDR1 MGHRA, CDR2 YSYEKL. V gave up 1 base and J gave up 3 bases, with 12 bases separating them. CDR3: CASSQVRQYEETQYF. CDR3 bases: TGCGCCAGCAGCCAAGTCCGACAGTACGAAGAGACCCAGTACTTC.

This chain uses TRBV6-2 or TRBV6-3 with TRBJ2-3; no clear D gene. Per germline, CDR1 MNHEY and CDR2 SVGEGT. The CDR3 totals 14 residues. Trimming pared 3 bases from V and 5 bases from J, leaving 12 bases between. This chain's CDR3 is CASSYSGLGDTQYF. Here the CDR3 DNA reads TGTGCCAGCAGTTATTCTGGCCTTGGAGATACGCAGTATTTT.

The rearrangement uses TRBV3-1 (or the pseudogene TRBV3-2) and TRBJ2-7; 10 nucleotides align to TRBD2. After removal of 4 bases from V and 4 bases from J, the junction contained 7 bases not matched to a gene. Germline V gene sequence: CDR1 LGHDT, CDR2 YNNKEL (reference sequence). The CDR3 has 15 amino acids. In DNA form, the CDR3 reads TGTGCCAGCAGCCCCCGGACTAGCGGAGCATACGAGCAGTACTTC. Its translation: CASSPRTSGAYEQYF.

This clone was counted a few times. CDR3 sequence (DNA): TGTGCCAGCAGCTTCGGACAGACCGGGGAGCTGTTTTTT. Encoded protein: CASSFGQTGELFF. V and J are TRBV7-9 and TRBJ2-2, with D possibly being TRBD1 (6 bases). This CDR3 is built from 13 residues. V lost 3 bases and J lost 5, with 7 bases in between. Germline lookup yields CDR1 SEHNR and CDR2 FQNEAQ (reference sequence).

The chain joins TRBV12-3 or TRBV12-4 to TRBJ1-1; unclear D gene. The germline V and J ends were trimmed by 2 bases and 1 base, with 5 bases remaining between them. The CDR3 has 13 amino acids. The CDR3 reads CASSLKPNTEAFF. The CDR3 DNA reads TGTGCCAGCAGTTTAAAGCCGAACACTGAAGCTTTCTTT.

This clone was recorded only once. The CDR3: CASSFGSPRTSSYNEQFF. The CDR3 region has the DNA TGCGCCAGCAGCTTTGGGTCCCCCAGAACTAGCTCCTACAATGAGCAGTTCTTC. This chain uses TRBV5-1 with TRBJ2-1; possibly TRBD2 for D (5 bases). Germline loops: CDR1 SGHRS, CDR2 YFSETQ. V gave up 2 bases and J gave up 0 bases, with 18 bases separating them. The CDR3 totals 18 residues.

The rearrangement uses TRBV18 and TRBJ1-1, with 7 bases identical to TRBD1. V was pared by 2 bases and J by 0 bases, with 3 bases of the junction left unmatched. The CDR3 extends over 15 amino acids. The germline CDR1 and CDR2 sequences are KGHSH and LQKENI. CDR3 coding DNA: TGTGCCAGCTCACCATCGACAGGGTTGAACACTGAAGCTTTCTTT. Amino acid sequence: CASSPSTGLNTEAFF.

This clone was seen just once. The chain recombines TRBV4-1 with TRBJ1-2; 12 nucleotides match TRBD1. This CDR3 comprises 15 residues. V was clipped by 0 bases and J by 8 bases; unmatched bases: 4. Per germline, CDR1 MGHRA and CDR2 YSYEKL. DNA of the CDR3: TGCGCCAGCAGCCAAGACGGGGACAGGGGGCGCGGCTACACCTTC. Amino acid sequence: CASSQDGDRGRGYTF.

This rearrangement joins TRBV18 to TRBJ1-2; D not certain. V was pared by 0 bases and J by 6 bases, with 14 bases between. This CDR3 spans 15 amino acids. Germline values: CDR1 KGHSH, CDR2 LQKENI. The CDR3 region has the DNA TGTGCCAGCTCACCACCTCACAACGCCCTGGATGGCTACACCTTC. Translating gives CASSPPHNALDGYTF.

This rearrangement joins TRBV18 to TRBJ1-2, with D maybe TRBD1 (5 bases). CDR1 and CDR2 (germline): KGHSH, LQKENI. CDR3 length: 14 residues. The V gene lost 2 bases and the J gene lost 4 bases, with 11 bases spanning the gap. The CDR3 spells CASSPGRAAYGYTF. CDR3 coding DNA: TGTGCCAGCTCACCAGGCAGGGCGGCCTATGGCTACACCTTC.

About this clone: It is likely a read error, because the conserved phenylalanine at the end of the CDR3 is missing. Because the CDR3's place on the DNA is in doubt, the DNA is left out and the CDR3 is given as listed by TCRdb. The genes are TRBV11-3 and TRBJ2-7; the table's D call TRBD1 went unverified against the DNA. The CDR3 spans 10 amino acids, including both terminal residues. Germline V gives CDR1 SGHNT, CDR2 YENEEA. This CDR3 reads CASITRTGPH.

This chain uses TRBV29-1 with TRBJ2-3; TRBD2 matches at 7 bases. V shed 3 bases and J 7 bases; nucleotides not matched to a gene: 10. The CDR3 is 14 amino acids. Germline CDR1 and CDR2: SQVTM and ANQGSEA. The CDR3 loop is CSVDFGGSINTQYF. CDR3 DNA sequence: TGCAGCGTTGATTTCGGCGGGAGTATAAATACGCAGTATTTT.

At least ten counts were recorded for this clone. The junction and the germline gene differ at one end; a read error may be behind it. The chain links TRBV4-3 to TRBJ2-7, with a weak D call TRBD1 (5 bases). Germline CDR1 LGHNA, CDR2 YSLEER. This CDR3 has 12 amino acids. DNA for the CDR3: TGCGCCAGCAGCCAAGAGGGCCAGGGTTACGTCTTC. This codes for CASSQEGQGYVF.

This chain links TRBV7-9 with TRBJ2-7; 7 bases match TRBD2. The J segment lost 0 bases and the V segment lost 5 bases, leaving 4 bases of the junction unmatched. CDR1 and CDR2 from the germline V gene are SEHNR and FQNEAQ (reference sequence). The CDR3 sequence is 14 residues long. The CDR3 spells CASSTWTSSYEQYF. CDR3 bases: TGTGCCAGCAGCACGTGGACTAGCTCCTACGAGCAGTACTTC.

The chain joins TRBV9 to TRBJ2-5; D remains ambiguous. Germline CDR1 and CDR2: SGDLS and YYNGEE. CDR3 size: 14 residues. V dropped 4 bases and J dropped 5 bases, with 15 bases sitting between them. The CDR3 here is CASSPQNTGETQYF. DNA of the CDR3: TGTGCCAGCAGCCCCCAGAACACCGGGGAGACCCAGTACTTC.

The CDR3 coding sequence is TGTGCTAGTGGTTTCATCAGACAGGCGGGGAACACTGAAGCTTTCTTT. It translates to CASGFIRQAGNTEAFF. This sequence joins TRBV12-5 and TRBJ1-1, with D possibly being TRBD1 (6 bases). The CDR3 sequence is 16 residues long. CDR1 and CDR2 from the germline V gene are LGHNT and FRNRAP. The ends were cut back, 3 bases at V and 1 base at J, with 15 bases in the middle. Full variable domain (remainder filled in from reference TRBV12-5 and TRBJ1-1): DARVTQTPRHKVTEMGQEVTMRCQPILGHNTVFWYRQTMMQGLELLAYFRNRAPLDDSGMPKDRFSAEMPDATLATLKIQPSEPRDSAVYFCASGFIRQAGNTEAFFGQGTRLTVV.

The gene calls are TRBV18 and TRBJ1-3, with 8 positions matching TRBD1. Germline CDR1 KGHSH, CDR2 LQKENI. Losses at the gene ends were 6 bases for V and 1 base for J; bases not matched to a gene: 8. The CDR3 is 16 residues long. In DNA, the CDR3 is TGTGCCAGCTCCGGATACAGGGGGGAGTCTGGAAACACCATATATTTT. The encoded protein is CASSGYRGESGNTIYF.